This TCR beta chain was identified in a study of cytomegalovirus exposure and HLA in healthy donors. The CDR3 consists of 15 residues. Trimming took 0 bases from V and 7 from J, leaving 13 bases between them. CDR1 SGHNT and CDR2 YYREEE come from the germline V gene (reference sequence). Both 60 Vbeta primers and 13 Jbeta primers went into the PCR. The table came from immunoSEQ multiplex PCR; TCRdb's copy has only in-frame clones and leaves some out. The repertoire has 99,000 or so clones, 76% of them found once; the top ten carry around 8.2%. The chain is built from TRBV5-4 and TRBJ2-2, with D possibly being TRBD1 (7 bases). What was sequenced was PBMCs. The clonotype comes from a middle-aged man in good health and CMV-seropositive. DNA for the CDR3: TGTGCCAGCAGCTTGGGTGGCAGGGGGGTCGGGGAGCTGTTTTTT. It specifies CASSLGGRGVGELFF.